The clone carrying this T cell receptor beta chain was seen a few times. Its antigen is unknown. All of the sorted populations showed purity greater than 95%. These data originate in a study of beta chain features in type 1 diabetes. Study-wide findings and caveats: The study found that naive, central memory and Treg TCRB repertoires appeared more similar in patients than in healthy donors. PCR might preferentially amplify shorter templates, equally in patients and controls. Moderately but significantly shorter TCRB CDR3s were found in Type 1 diabetes patients in all four CD4+ subsets.

Germline V gene data show CDR1 as MRHNA and CDR2 as SNTAGT. The CDR3 is made up of 14 amino acids. V was cut by 10 bases and J by 8 bases, with 21 bases left in between. Expressed TCRB transcripts were sequenced, since all the RNA that had been isolated was reverse transcribed. The read count averaged approximately 3.5 million across naive, central memory and regulatory T cell samples. The method was immunoSEQ multiplex PCR; TCRdb's version includes in-frame clones alone and lacks a portion of them. Of 200,000 to 300,000 clones in the sample, 20% were seen once. The origin of this receptor is a woman aged 35 to 49 with type 1 diabetes. Sequencing was performed on naive CD4+ T cells from blood. The rearrangement joins TRBV6-4 to TRBJ2-1, with a weak D call TRBD2 (5 bases). DNA for the CDR3: TGTGCCACCATTAGAGAGGGCCCCCAGGATGAGCAGTTCTTC. Protein: CATIREGPQDEQFF.